Each of the 9 T cell receptor beta chains below was sequenced from the same sample in a study of technical replicates of blood from a few donors. Produced via immunoSEQ multiplex PCR; TCRdb's table is partial and in-frame only. In the table there are some 83,000 clones, around nine tenths of which are singletons. The sequencing input was T cells isolated from PBMCs. The source of these receptors is a human donor in good health.

This clone is a singleton in its sample. V and J are TRBV30 and TRBJ1-5; weak D call: TRBD1 (6 bases). The CDR3 has 13 amino acids. V was clipped by 3 bases and J by 7 bases, with 13 bases between them. Germline loops: CDR1 GTSNPN, CDR2 SVGIG (reference sequence). As DNA, the CDR3 is TGTGCCTGGAGCGCCGGGGGGGCACAGCCCCAGCATTTT. It specifies CAWSAGGAQPQHF.

CDR3 residues: CASSYSAGGPGYEQYF. Written as DNA, the CDR3 is TGTGCCAGCAGTTACTCTGCAGGGGGCCCCGGCTACGAGCAGTACTTC. The chain employs TRBV6-6 and TRBJ2-7, with TRBD1 identical over 8 bases. CDR1 and CDR2 (germline): MNHNY, SVGAGI (reference sequence). The V segment lost 0 bases and the J segment 3 bases; nucleotides outside the gene matches: 7. There are 16 residues in the CDR3.

Of note for this clone: Within the sample, other DNA sequences also encode this same CDR3. The chain couples TRBV7-9 to TRBJ1-1; no definite D call. This CDR3 has 14 amino acids. Trimming took 1 base from V and 1 from J, leaving 7 bases between them. Germline loops: CDR1 SEHNR, CDR2 FQNEAQ (reference sequence). The CDR3 reads CASSLETGNTEAFF. The CDR3 bases are TGTGCCAGCAGCTTAGAAACGGGGAACACTGAAGCTTTCTTT.

The gene calls are TRBV18 and TRBJ1-5; D call uncertain. Germline lookup yields CDR1 KGHSH and CDR2 LQKENI. There are 15 residues in the CDR3. The ends were cut back, 6 bases at V and 1 base at J, with 13 bases in the middle. The CDR3 loop reads CASSDRQRSNQPQHF. In DNA form, the CDR3 reads TGTGCCAGCTCCGACCGTCAGAGGAGCAATCAGCCCCAGCATTTT.

The chain recombines TRBV9 with TRBJ2-7; 8 bases are a match to TRBD2. There are 14 residues in the CDR3. With V trimmed by 2 bases and J by 2 bases, 3 bases remained unmatched. CDR1 and CDR2 from the germline V gene are SGDLS and YYNGEE. CDR3 sequence: CASSVGLGPYEQYF. DNA of the CDR3: TGTGCCAGCAGCGTGGGACTAGGTCCCTACGAGCAGTACTTC.

This clone was seen a handful of times. CDR3 sequence: CASSRNTEAFF. CDR3 nucleotides: TGTGCCAGCAGCCGGAACACTGAAGCTTTCTTT. The chain uses TRBV5-4 and TRBJ1-1, with D unclear. The CDR3 has 11 amino acids. Germline CDR1 SGHNT, CDR2 YYREEE (reference sequence). The V gene lost 4 bases and the J gene lost 1 base, with 2 bases spanning the gap.

The table lists this clone with a few counts. The rearrangement joins TRBV19 to TRBJ1-5, with unresolved D. Germline CDR1 is LNHDA and CDR2 is SQIVND (reference sequence). Between the trimmed V and J ends, which lost 3 bases and 6 bases, there was a span of 12 bases. CDR3 length equals 14 residues. DNA for the CDR3: TGTGCCAGTAGTATGGGCTCTCTGAGTCAGCCCCAGCATTTT. As protein: CASSMGSLSQPQHF.

V is TRBV5-5 and J is TRBJ1-5; D not resolved. Germline V CDR1 and CDR2: SGHKS, YYEKEE (reference sequence). This CDR3 comprises 16 residues. Trimming pared 1 base from V and 4 bases from J, leaving 15 bases between. This CDR3 reads CASSLNPYASNQPQHF. The CDR3 bases are TGTGCCAGCAGCTTGAATCCTTACGCGAGTAATCAGCCCCAGCATTTT.

The CDR3 bases are TGTGCCAGCAGCTCCCGGGACAGTTCCTACGAGCAGTACTTC. Protein: CASSSRDSSYEQYF. The genes are TRBV7-9 and TRBJ2-7; 7 nucleotides align to TRBD1. The CDR3 contains 14 residues. V lost 4 bases and J lost 1; bases outside the gene matches: 4. Germline lookup yields CDR1 SEHNR and CDR2 FQNEAQ (reference sequence).